Listed below are T cell receptor beta chains from one sample, sequenced in a study of human T cells and chemical hapten exposure. TCRdb reprocessed the RACE reads with MiXCR, giving one entry per CDR3 protein. The sample has fewer than 50,000 distinct CDR3 sequences, 9.5% seen once. The material was whole blood, obtained in connection with sensitization to the hapten diphenylcyclopropenone (DPC). These TCRs come from a man aged 45-65 years with alopecia areata. Some clones in this sample may be carry-over from other donors' samples. Both conserved end residues are part of each CDR3. The order of the fields is clone size, D gene, CDR3 length, J gene, V gene, CDR3 DNA, CDR3 protein. D genes are given only for firm matches. Clone sizes are given selectively: once, few, many, or a class where the clone is expanded.

many | . | 16 | TRBJ1-1 | TRBV7-6 | TGTGCCTCAAGCTCCCCGGGGAGGAACATGAACACTGAAGCTTTCTTT | CASSSPGRNMNTEAFF
many | TRBD1 | 14 | TRBJ1-6 | TRBV19 | TGTGCCAGTAGAGGACAGGGGCAGAATTCACCCCTCCACTTT | CASRGQGQNSPLHF
. | . | 15 | TRBJ2-2 | TRBV2 | TGTGCCAGCAGTTTGGGCGGCGCGAACTCCGGGGAGCTGTTTTTT | CASSLGGANSGELFF
many | TRBD2 | 14 | TRBJ2-1 | TRBV27 | TGTGCCAGCAGTCAGACTAGCGGGAGTAGTGAGCAGTTCTTC | CASSQTSGSSEQFF
many | . | 13 | TRBJ1-5 | TRBV20-1 | TGCAGCGTTCGGCCAGGGCTCAATCAGCCCCAGCATTTT | CSVRPGLNQPQHF
few | . | 11 | TRBJ2-5 | TRBV29-1 | TGCAGCGTTGAAGGCTCGGAGACCCAGTACTTC | CSVEGSETQYF
many | TRBD1 | 15 | TRBJ2-2 | TRBV7-9 | TGTGCCAGCAGAAGAGGGGGCGCTGGCACCGGGGAGCTGTTTTTT | CASRRGGAGTGELFF
many | . | 13 | TRBJ2-1 | TRBV11-2 | TGTGCCAGCAGCACCGGTCCCTCCGGTGAGCAGTTCTTC | CASSTGPSGEQFF
. | . | 12 | TRBJ1-3 | TRBV6-2/TRBV6-3 | TGTGCCGTCGGGACCTCTGGAAACACCATATATTTT | CAVGTSGNTIYF
few | TRBD2 | 11 | TRBJ2-7 | TRBV20-1 | TGCAGTGCTACATCTAGCGGCCTTCGGTACTTC | CSATSSGLRYF
. | . | 14 | TRBJ1-5 | TRBV12-3/TRBV12-4 | TGTGCCAGCAGTTTAATGACATCGGGCCAGCCCCAGCATTTT | CASSLMTSGQPQHF
few | . | 13 | TRBJ2-3 | TRBV20-1 | TGCAGTGCTAGGGTATCTGGCACAGATACGCAGTATTTT | CSARVSGTDTQYF
many | . | 13 | TRBJ2-6 | TRBV28 | TGTGCCAGCAGTCAGGCCACCAAAAGGGTCCTGACTTTC | CASSQATKRVLTF
many | . | 13 | TRBJ2-2 | TRBV6-1 | TGTGCCACCGGGGGTCAGTACACCGGGGAGCTGTTTTTT | CATGGQYTGELFF
many | . | 12 | TRBJ2-7 | TRBV19 | TGTGCCAGTTCTTCGAGCTCCTACGAGCAGTACTTC | CASSSSSYEQYF
. | TRBD1 | 18 | TRBJ1-4 | TRBV6-6 | TGTGCCAGCAGTTTCTACTACGGACCGGGACAGGGAAAAGAAAAACTGTTTTTT | CASSFYYGPGQGKEKLFF
few | . | 14 | TRBJ2-2 | TRBV3-1 | TGTGCCAGCAGCCGGAGTCGGGATCCCGGGGAGCTGTTTTTT | CASSRSRDPGELFF
many | TRBD2 | 16 | TRBJ2-1 | TRBV18 | TGTGCCAGCTCACCCCGGAGCGGGAGCTCCTACAATGAGCAGTTCTTC | CASSPRSGSSYNEQFF
many | . | 16 | TRBJ2-1 | TRBV7-8 | TGTGCCAGCAGCCCCGGGATCGGGGAACCCCACAATGAGCAGTTCTTC | CASSPGIGEPHNEQFF
few | . | 15 | TRBJ2-2 | TRBV3-2 | TGTGCCAGCACGCCCGGGGGAAAGAACACCGGGGAGCTGTTTTTT | CASTPGGKNTGELFF
many | . | 15 | TRBJ1-4 | TRBV7-9 | TGTGCCAGCAGCCTTAATGGGGGCTCTAATGAAAAACTGTTTTTT | CASSLNGGSNEKLFF
few | . | 14 | TRBJ2-1 | TRBV7-6 | TGTGCCAGCAGCTTGAGGAGCTCCTACAATGAGCAGTTCTTC | CASSLRSSYNEQFF
. | . | 14 | TRBJ2-3 | TRBV28 | TGTGCCAGCAGTTTAAAGGGAAGGGCAGATACGCAGTATTTT | CASSLKGRADTQYF
few | . | 14 | TRBJ1-6 | TRBV7-6 | TGTGCCAGCAGCGCCACGGGAGGGGATTCACCCCTCCACTTT | CASSATGGDSPLHF
few | . | 14 | TRBJ2-6 | TRBV7-2 | TGTGCCAGCACCACGGGGGCTGGGGCCAACGTCCTGACTTTC | CASTTGAGANVLTF
many | . | 10 | TRBJ2-1 | TRBV10-2 | TGCGCCAGCAGAGCCAATGAGCAGTTCTTC | CASRANEQFF
once | . | 17 | TRBJ2-7 | TRBV7-8 | TGTGCCAGCACCAAAGCGCGGGGCGTCTGGATCTCCTACGAGCAGTACTTC | CASTKARGVWISYEQYF
many | . | 11 | TRBJ2-7 | TRBV3-1 | TGTGCCAGCAGCCAAGCTCACGAGCAGTACTTC | CASSQAHEQYF
. | . | 15 | TRBJ1-5 | TRBV12-3/TRBV12-4 | TGTGCCAGCAGCGCGAGCGACAGTAGCAATCAGCCCCAGCATTTT | CASSASDSSNQPQHF
medium-sized | TRBD1 | 15 | TRBJ1-1 | TRBV7-2 | TGTGCCAGCAGCCGGGGGACAGGGGGCGTAACTGAAGCTTTCTTT | CASSRGTGGVTEAFF
many | . | 15 | TRBJ2-3 | TRBV27 | TGTGCCAGCAGTTTATGGAACCCTAGCACAGATACGCAGTATTTT | CASSLWNPSTDTQYF
many | TRBD2 | 14 | TRBJ2-4 | TRBV12-3/TRBV12-4 | TGTGCCAGCAGTCCCGCGGGGGGGCAGGTCATTCAGTACTTC | CASSPAGGQVIQYF
. | . | 15 | TRBJ2-2 | TRBV7-2 | TGTGCCAGCAGCTCCCAAGACACGATCCCCGGGGAGCTGTTTTTT | CASSSQDTIPGELFF
many | TRBD2 | 16 | TRBJ2-3 | TRBV20-1 | TGCAGTGCTGTCATCTTAGCGGGAGGGCGGACAGATACGCAGTATTTT | CSAVILAGGRTDTQYF
few | TRBD1 | 15 | TRBJ1-4 | TRBV25-1 | TGTGCCAGCAGTTCTGTCTGGCAGGACAGGGAAAAACTGTTTTTT | CASSSVWQDREKLFF
few | TRBD2 | 16 | TRBJ2-1 | TRBV6-5 | TGTGCCAGCAGTTACCCAAAGGCACTAGCGGGATCTGAGCAGTTCTTC | CASSYPKALAGSEQFF
few | . | 14 | TRBJ2-3 | TRBV29-1 | TGCAGCGTTATCTCCGTTTCGGGCACAGATACGCAGTATTTT | CSVISVSGTDTQYF
many | . | 15 | TRBJ2-2 | TRBV7-2 | TGTGCCAGCAGCAGGGTAACAGCGAACACCGGGGAGCTGTTTTTT | CASSRVTANTGELFF
many | . | 12 | TRBJ2-2 | TRBV7-3 | TGTGCCAGCAGCTTAAATTCCGGGGAGCTGTTTTTT | CASSLNSGELFF
many | TRBD2 | 16 | TRBJ2-7 | TRBV20-1 | TGCAGTGCTAGAGATACCTCTAGGACTAGCGGCTACGAGCAGTACTTC | CSARDTSRTSGYEQYF
many | . | 15 | TRBJ2-2 | TRBV20-1 | TGCAGTGCTCGGGACCCCCGAAAGGACACCGGGGAGCTGTTTTTT | CSARDPRKDTGELFF
many | . | 16 | TRBJ2-3 | TRBV7-2 | TGTGCCAGCAGCCCCCGACCGTATTCTAGCACAGATACGCAGTATTTT | CASSPRPYSSTDTQYF
. | TRBD2 | 15 | TRBJ2-3 | TRBV6-5 | TGTGCCAGCAGTTACTCACTAGCGGGATCAGATACGCAGTATTTT | CASSYSLAGSDTQYF
. | TRBD2 | 15 | TRBJ2-7 | TRBV27 | TGTGCCAGCAGTTTAACAACTAGCGGAGTCTACGAGCAGTACTTC | CASSLTTSGVYEQYF
many | TRBD2 | 14 | TRBJ2-1 | TRBV29-1 | TGCAGCGGGGGACTAGCGGGATTATACAATGAGCAGTTCTTC | CSGGLAGLYNEQFF
. | . | 14 | TRBJ2-1 | TRBV19 | TGTGCCAGTAGTAAAGACTACGTCTACAATGAGCAGTTCTTC | CASSKDYVYNEQFF
. | . | 15 | TRBJ2-7 | TRBV27 | TGTGCCAGCAGTGACAGCAGGAGAATTAGTTACGAGCAGTACTTC | CASSDSRRISYEQYF
many | . | 17 | TRBJ2-3 | TRBV27 | TGTGCCAGCAGCCCATGGTCCCGCGGGGTAGGCACAGATACGCAGTATTTT | CASSPWSRGVGTDTQYF
. | TRBD1 | 14 | TRBJ1-1 | TRBV6-6 | TGTGCCAGCAGTACAGGGGGTAGTATATCTGAAGCTTTCTTT | CASSTGGSISEAFF
few | TRBD2 | 15 | TRBJ2-7 | TRBV19 | TGTGCCAGTAGCACCGTAGCGGGGGCCTCCTACGAGCAGTACTTC | CASSTVAGASYEQYF
many | . | 15 | TRBJ1-4 | TRBV7-9 | TGTGCCAGCAGCTTTCCTCTGGGTGGTGATGAAAAACTGTTTTTT | CASSFPLGGDEKLFF
many | . | 12 | TRBJ2-7 | TRBV7-2 | TGTGCCAGCAGCTCCAGGGTCTACGAGCAGTACTTC | CASSSRVYEQYF
few | . | 13 | TRBJ1-5 | TRBV27 | TGTGCCAGCAGTTTCGTCGGGGGGCAGCCCCAGCATTTT | CASSFVGGQPQHF
many | . | 14 | TRBJ1-1 | TRBV9 | TGTGCCAGCAGCGTAGACGCAGGGATTAAGGAAGCTTTCTTT | CASSVDAGIKEAFF